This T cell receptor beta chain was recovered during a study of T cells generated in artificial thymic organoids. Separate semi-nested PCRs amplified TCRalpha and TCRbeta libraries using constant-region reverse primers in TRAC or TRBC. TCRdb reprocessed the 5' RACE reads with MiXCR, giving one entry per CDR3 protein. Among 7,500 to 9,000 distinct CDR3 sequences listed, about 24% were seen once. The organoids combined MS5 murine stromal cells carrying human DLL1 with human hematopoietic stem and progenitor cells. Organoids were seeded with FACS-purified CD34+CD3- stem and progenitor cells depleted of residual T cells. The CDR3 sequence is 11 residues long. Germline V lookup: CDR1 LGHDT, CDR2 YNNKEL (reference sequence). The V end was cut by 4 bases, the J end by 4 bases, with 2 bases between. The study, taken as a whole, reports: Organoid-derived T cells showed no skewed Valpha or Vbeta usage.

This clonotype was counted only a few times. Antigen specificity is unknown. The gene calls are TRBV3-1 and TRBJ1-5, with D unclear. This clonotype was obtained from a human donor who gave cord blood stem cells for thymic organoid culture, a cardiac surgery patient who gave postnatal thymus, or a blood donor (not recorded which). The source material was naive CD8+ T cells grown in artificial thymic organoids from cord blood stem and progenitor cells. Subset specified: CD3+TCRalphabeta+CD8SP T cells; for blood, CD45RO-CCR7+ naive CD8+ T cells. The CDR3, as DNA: TGTGCCAGCAGCCTAAATCAGCCCCAGCATTTT. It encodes CASSLNQPQHF.